This TCR beta chain was recovered during a study of shared clonotypes between healthy human individuals (dated by TCRdb to about 2020). Looking at the study overall: The cohort comprised a couple of women and a few men aged 18 to 49 years. Between about 0.8 and 9 billion PBMCs per donor were obtained by leukapheresis. Blood TCR repertoires of five healthy adults were deeply sequenced to estimate repertoire size and the extent of clonotype sharing between individuals. Different laboratories and diverse techniques were used to prepare libraries and sequence TCR repertoires, to increase sequencing depth and limit assay-specific biases. Per donor, three plates each were used for CD4 naive and CD4 memory, two for CD8 naive, and one for CD8 memory.

With regard to this clone: Its antigen has not been determined. The record has no base qualities; no much larger clone is one base away.

Using the deep immunoSEQ assay, multiplex PCR amplified TCR CDR3 regions from genomic DNA. Genomic DNA extracted from each cell subset was distributed evenly over all wells of several immunoSEQ 96-well plates, and each plate served as one replicate. For sorted subsets, each replicate PCR was loaded with 200 ng genomic DNA, equivalent to some 31,000 T cell genomes. Purified libraries were quantified with a Qubit 3.0 fluorometer, sized on a Bioanalyzer 2100, and re-quantified with the KAPA Library Quantification kit. Every immunoSEQ 96-well plate was sequenced on a dedicated single-read 150-cycle Illumina NextSeq 550 flow cell. For the original study's pipeline: The immunoSEQ output contained only junctional sequences without quality scores, so filtering could not match that applied to full-length reads. To assign V/J genes and CDR3, sequences were annotated using PyIR, a Python wrapper for IgBLAST v1.9, with IMGT germline references. Reads were removed for weak V/J assignments (E-value above 1e-6), missing CDR3, stop codons, out-of-frame junctions, or ambiguous translated residues. A V3J clonotype was defined by an identical inferred V gene, J gene, and CDR3 amino acid sequence. The percentage overlap between two repertoires was calculated by dividing the number of shared unique clonotypes by the size of the smaller repertoire. Richness of each repertoire was evaluated using RTK rarefaction, the Chao1 estimator, and Recon v2.1 estimates of unobserved clonotypes. Generation probabilities for all TCRbeta clonotypes obtained by the gDNA method from several donors were computed using OLGA. The source is immuneACCESS, and TCRdb retained only in-frame sequences with V and J called. Part of the clones is not carried over; for the studies checked, unresolved V genes explain less than half of this, and the remainder is unexplained. V, J and clone size reflect that table, while D and trimming were determined from the DNA. The sample yields some 790,000 clones; over 55% were counted once. The ten most abundant clones make up about 1.7% of the sample.

General study outcomes and caveats: Larger estimated clonotype richness was generally found for naive subsets than for memory subsets. Compared with non-shared clonotypes, the clonotypes found in all four sorted-subset donors had higher generation probabilities. The small number of donors limited the genetic and exposure-history diversity represented. When a handful of donors were compared, the shared fraction of clonotypes was about 5.5% for naive CD4, 3.5% for naive CD8, roughly 2.3% for memory CD4, and around 0.4% for memory CD8. Based on pairwise subsampling, the degree of clonotype sharing among donors was expected to be affected by sequencing depth. Sampling was restricted to blood, and TCR repertoires in tissues likely differ from the TCR repertoires found in blood. Incomplete sequencing was indicated by rarefaction of sorted-subset datasets, despite the large sequencing depth.

The donors were healthy, HIV-negative adults with no recently reported acute infections or vaccinations. Every donor was a Caucasian adult residing in Nashville, Tennessee, USA. CD4+ T cells were enriched by magnetic negative selection; naive cells were then positively selected on CD45RA, and the negative fraction formed the memory subset. Blood was collected by leukapheresis, and PBMCs were isolated by Ficoll-Histopaque density gradient centrifugation and then cryopreserved in liquid nitrogen vapor phase. Analytical flow cytometry was used to check the purity and quantity of every magnetically sorted T cell population. Each sorted fraction had its genomic DNA isolated and then quantified by UV absorbance on a Nanodrop 2000c. V loses 2 bases of germline sequence and J loses 4 bases, and the interval between the two ends is 8 bases. CDR1 and CDR2 (SNHLY, FYNNEI) derive from the germline V gene. Including the terminal cysteine and phenylalanine, the CDR3 comprises 13 residues. The only DNA kept is the CDR3, 39 bases in frame from the first base.

Sequences were obtained from memory CD4+ T cells sorted from blood. This specimen's cell subset or site label, interpreted: CD45RA-negative fraction. The chain employs TRBV2 and TRBJ1-1; TRBD1 is perhaps the D gene, given 6 matching bases. The receptor was isolated from a woman between 25 and 40 years old in good health. The CDR3 sequence is CASSEQGRTEAFF. The DNA sequence is TGTGCCAGCAGTGAACAGGGGCGCACTGAAGCTTTCTTT.